Detailed here is one TCR beta chain. The source of the sample is a study of cytomegalovirus exposure and HLA in healthy donors. The CDR3 is 11 amino acids. Per the germline V gene, CDR1 is DFQATT and CDR2 is SNEGSKA (reference sequence). Only in-frame clones appear in the TCRdb table, and some are missing; sequencing was by immunoSEQ multiplex PCR. Altogether 260,000 or so clones are present, more than 75% being singletons, with the ten largest covering 2.5% to 3%. The receptor's source is a man aged 18-30 years in good health and CMV-seronegative. The V call is TRBV20-1, the J call TRBJ2-4, with 12 bases identical to TRBD2. Sequencing input: PBMCs. The CDR3 protein is CSMTSGSPQYF. The CDR3 DNA reads as TGCAGCATGACTAGCGGGAGTCCACAGTACTTC.